This passage covers 20 T cell receptor beta chains from one sample sequenced in a study of OX40 agonist ivuxolimab in advanced cancers. The method was immunoSEQ multiplex PCR; TCRdb's version includes in-frame clones alone and lacks a portion of them. The sample has tens of thousands of clones, over 75% seen once; the top ten hold approximately 4.5%. The specimen comprised CD4+ or CD8+ T cells sorted from blood, sampled in a trial of the OX40 agonist ivuxolimab. The receptors come from an adult with an advanced solid tumor such as melanoma, head and neck, liver or kidney cancer.

The rearrangement uses TRBV2 and TRBJ1-2; D possibly corresponds to TRBD1 (6 bases). Per germline, CDR1 SNHLY and CDR2 FYNNEI. The CDR3 runs 12 residues. V lost 6 bases to trimming and J lost 7 bases, with 12 bases between them. The CDR3 DNA reads TGTGCCAGCAGGGGGGCTTCGGGTGGCTACACCTTC. Its translation is CASRGASGGYTF.

This clone was seen a single time. This chain uses TRBV2 with TRBJ1-2; D not certain. From germline, CDR1 is SNHLY and CDR2 FYNNEI. V was cut by 4 bases and J by 3 bases, with 3 bases left in between. The CDR3 is made up of 11 amino acids. CDR3 sequence reads: CASSADYGYTF. The DNA of the CDR3 is TGTGCCAGCAGTGCAGACTATGGCTACACCTTC.

CDR3 in DNA: TGCGCCAGCAGCACCGACAGGGCGGGCACCAATACGCAGTATTTT. This gives the protein CASSTDRAGTNTQYF. The gene calls are TRBV5-1 and TRBJ2-3; 7 positions match TRBD1. Germline V gives CDR1 SGHRS, CDR2 YFSETQ. This CDR3 is 15 amino acids long. Trimming took 4 bases from V and 7 from J; bases not matched to a gene: 12.

This chain links TRBV11-2 with TRBJ1-1; D not resolved. This CDR3 region has 13 residues. With 0 bases removed from V and 3 bases from J, the gap between germline ends came to 5 bases. Germline CDR1 reads SGHAT; CDR2 reads FQNNGV. The CDR3 here is CASSLEGDTEAFF. The CDR3 DNA reads TGTGCCAGCAGCTTAGAAGGAGACACTGAAGCTTTCTTT.

The rearrangement uses TRBV10-3 and TRBJ1-6; a possible D gene is TRBD1 (6 bases). The germline V gene encodes CDR1 ENHRY and CDR2 SYGVKD. The CDR3 is 15 residues long. The V and J ends lost 4 bases and 8 bases respectively, with 15 bases between them. The CDR3 here is CAISGGEPGDSPLHF. CDR3 sequence (DNA): TGTGCCATCAGTGGTGGGGAACCAGGGGATTCACCCCTCCACTTT.

The V gene is TRBV6-4, the J gene TRBJ1-6; D unresolved. CDR3 length: 13 amino acids. Germline CDR1 reads MRHNA; CDR2 reads SNTAGT. Trimming left V 2 bases short and J 5 bases short, with 4 bases between. CDR3: CASSDGNNSPLHF. The CDR3 DNA sequence: TGTGCCAGCAGTGACGGAAATAATTCACCCCTCCACTTT.

The chain employs TRBV2 and TRBJ1-4; D might be TRBD1 (6 bases). This CDR3 is built from 16 residues. Looked up from germline, CDR1 is SNHLY and CDR2 is FYNNEI. V lost 3 bases and J 2 bases, leaving 13 bases between the germline ends. CDR3 sequence (DNA): TGTGCCAGCAGTGAGGGCAGGGGCGCGACTAATGAAAAACTGTTTTTT. It encodes CASSEGRGATNEKLFF.

The chain recombines TRBV4-1 with TRBJ1-2; tentative D call: TRBD1 (6 bases). The CDR3 sequence is 16 residues long. The V end lost 4 bases, the J end lost 0 bases, and 15 bases lay between the germline ends. Germline loops: CDR1 MGHRA, CDR2 YSYEKL. Here the CDR3 DNA reads TGCGCCAGCAGCCGAGCTATCGGGACAACTAACTATGGCTACACCTTC. Its translation is CASSRAIGTTNYGYTF.

The rearrangement uses TRBV28 and TRBJ2-7, with 11 bases aligning to TRBD2. V was pared by 4 bases and J by 0 bases, with 5 bases of the junction left unmatched. The length of the CDR3 is 16 residues. CDR1 and CDR2 (germline): MDHEN, SYDVKM. CDR3 sequence: CASSSPGLAASYEQYF. The CDR3 DNA reads as TGTGCCAGCAGTTCCCCGGGACTAGCGGCCTCCTACGAGCAGTACTTC.

The chain is built from TRBV5-1 and TRBJ1-4; 12 bases map to TRBD1. J gave up 1 base and V 3 bases, and 7 bases lay outside the gene matches. Germline CDR1 is SGHRS and CDR2 is YFSETQ. The CDR3 is made up of 18 amino acids. CDR3 sequence: CASSSTGQGAQTNEKLFF. The CDR3 coding sequence is TGCGCCAGCAGCTCGACGGGACAGGGGGCGCAAACTAATGAAAAACTGTTTTTT. Complete variable domain (other parts from reference TRBV5-1 and TRBJ1-4): KAGVTQTPRYLIKTRGQQVTLSCSPISGHRSVSWYQQTPGQGLQFLFEYFSETQRNKGNFPGRFSGRQFSNSRSEMNVSTLELGDSALYLCASSSTGQGAQTNEKLFFGSGTQLSVL.

This clone was counted between two and nine times. The chain joins TRBV27 to TRBJ2-1; D possibly corresponds to TRBD2 (5 bases). V lost 5 bases and J lost 2, with 7 bases in between. In germline, CDR1 is MNHEY, CDR2 SMNVEV (reference sequence). The CDR3 covers 13 residues. In DNA form, the CDR3 reads TGTGCCAGCAGTATCGGGACCTACAATGAGCAGTTCTTC. This encodes CASSIGTYNEQFF.

The J gene is TRBJ1-1, the V gene TRBV4-1; tentative D call: TRBD1 (6 bases). Germline-derived CDR1 and CDR2 are MGHRA and YSYEKL. Trimming cost V 7 bases and J 4 bases, with 13 bases left between them. This CDR3 contains 13 residues. The chain's CDR3 is CASNSGGATEAFF. For the CDR3, the DNA is TGCGCCAGCAACTCCGGGGGGGCCACTGAAGCTTTCTTT.

This clone is medium-sized in the sample. The chain recombines TRBV29-1 with TRBJ1-4; the D is unclear. The V and J ends lost 4 bases and 8 bases respectively, with 8 bases between them. The length of the CDR3 is 11 residues. Germline CDR1 is SQVTM and CDR2 is ANQGSEA. The CDR3 sequence is CSVGFPEKLFF. The CDR3 DNA reads as TGCAGCGTTGGTTTCCCGGAAAAACTGTTTTTT.

The V call is TRBV5-6, the J call TRBJ2-3, with D perhaps matching TRBD1 (6 bases). This CDR3 has 16 residues. Germline V gene lookup returns CDR1 SGHDT and CDR2 YYEEEE. V lost 0 bases to trimming and J lost 0 bases, with 11 bases between them. The CDR3 region has the DNA TGTGCCAGCAGCTTGGGGGCAGGGGCTAGCACAGATACGCAGTATTTT. Translation: CASSLGAGASTDTQYF.

The CDR3 region has the DNA TGTGCCAGCAGTAACACCGGGGAGCTGTTTTTT. Translating gives CASSNTGELFF. This chain connects TRBV6-5 to TRBJ2-2; D uncertain. This CDR3 is 11 amino acids long. Trimming stripped 5 bases from V and 2 bases from J, with 0 bases between. Germline CDR1 MNHEY, CDR2 SVGAGI.

Concerning this clone: Its ends do not fully match the called genes, so a read error is possible. The J gene is TRBJ1-2, the V gene TRBV6-6; D possibly corresponds to TRBD1 (6 bases). The length of the CDR3 is 8 residues. Germline CDR1 and CDR2: MNHNY and SVGAGI (reference sequence). The CDR3 is CATTGGRF. The CDR3 DNA follows: TGTGCCACTACGGGGGGGCGATTC.

The chain couples TRBV7-6 to TRBJ2-5; the D gene is possibly TRBD2 (7 bases). The CDR3 has 15 amino acids. Germline V gene lookup returns CDR1 SGHVS and CDR2 FNYEAQ. V lost 5 bases and J 4 bases, leaving 17 bases between the germline ends. For the CDR3, the DNA is TGTGCCAGCAGCGCTAATACGGGGGGCAGAGAGACCCAGTACTTC. Protein sequence: CASSANTGGRETQYF.

The J gene is TRBJ1-1, the V gene TRBV10-3; TRBD1 is a possible D gene (5 bases). The CDR3 is made up of 11 amino acids. V gave up 6 bases and J gave up 5 bases, with 7 bases separating them. The germline CDR1 and CDR2 sequences are ENHRY and SYGVKD. The CDR3 reads CAIRGETEAFF. CDR3 sequence (DNA): TGTGCCATCAGAGGGGAGACTGAAGCTTTCTTT.

In DNA, the CDR3 is TGCAGTGGACCCCAGGGGACTGAGCAGTTCTTC. The encoded protein is CSGPQGTEQFF. The chain combines TRBV20-1 with TRBJ2-1, with D perhaps TRBD1 (6 bases). The CDR3 sequence is 11 residues long. Germline lookup yields CDR1 DFQATT and CDR2 SNEGSKA (reference sequence). V was pared by 7 bases and J by 9 bases, with 13 bases between.

The gene calls are TRBV27 and TRBJ2-1; D not resolved. Trimming shortened V by 1 base and J by 4 bases, and 8 bases separated the two germline ends. Germline V gene data show CDR1 as MNHEY and CDR2 as SMNVEV (reference sequence). CDR3 length: 14 amino acids. The CDR3 is CASSLLAEYNEQFF. CDR3 bases: TGTGCCAGCAGTTTATTGGCCGAGTACAATGAGCAGTTCTTC.